The T cell receptor (beta chain) described here comes from a study of T cell repertoires in cytomegalovirus infection. The overall study: Alongside well-studied HLA-B-restricted CMV epitopes, recently identified HLA-C-restricted CMV epitopes were also used. In public TCR beta signatures, there were indications of both CMV infection and matching HLA type. Study results and caveats: Predominance within the ex vivo response was attributable to HLA-C-restricted CMV-specific TCR beta clonotypes.

Note on this clonotype: Its antigen is currently unknown.

Each CDR3 protein gets one entry after TCRdb re-called the reads with MiXCR. The sample records about 770,000 distinct CDR3 sequences, 25% to 30% being singletons. The sequences come from cultured CD8+ T cells from PBMCs, collected from culture after CMV antigen stimulation. The TCR originated in a human donor in good health (CMV status not recorded). Some clones in this sample may be carry-over from other donors' samples.

The CDR3 here is CASSLRDRGPETQYF. The CDR3 region has the DNA TGTGCCAGCAGTTTACGGGACAGGGGGCCAGAGACCCAGTACTTC. The chain carries TRBV27 and TRBJ2-5; 12 nucleotides align to TRBD1. Germline CDR1 and CDR2: MNHEY and SMNVEV (reference sequence). This CDR3 is 15 amino acids long. Trimming cost V 2 bases and J 4 bases; bases outside gene matches: 2.